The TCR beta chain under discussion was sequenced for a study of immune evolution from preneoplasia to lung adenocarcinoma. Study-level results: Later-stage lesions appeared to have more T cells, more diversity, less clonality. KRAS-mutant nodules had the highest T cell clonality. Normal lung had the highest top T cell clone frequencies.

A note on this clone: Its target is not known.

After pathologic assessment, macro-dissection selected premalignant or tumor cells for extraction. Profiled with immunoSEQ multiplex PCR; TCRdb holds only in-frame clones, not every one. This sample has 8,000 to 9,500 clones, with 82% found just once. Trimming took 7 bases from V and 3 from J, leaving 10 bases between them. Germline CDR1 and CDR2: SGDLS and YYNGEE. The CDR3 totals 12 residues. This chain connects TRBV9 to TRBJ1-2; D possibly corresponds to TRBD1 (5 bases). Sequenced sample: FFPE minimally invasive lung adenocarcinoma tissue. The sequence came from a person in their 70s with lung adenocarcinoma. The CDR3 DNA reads TGTGCCAGCGGACAACGGGACTATGGCTACACCTTC. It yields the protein CASGQRDYGYTF.